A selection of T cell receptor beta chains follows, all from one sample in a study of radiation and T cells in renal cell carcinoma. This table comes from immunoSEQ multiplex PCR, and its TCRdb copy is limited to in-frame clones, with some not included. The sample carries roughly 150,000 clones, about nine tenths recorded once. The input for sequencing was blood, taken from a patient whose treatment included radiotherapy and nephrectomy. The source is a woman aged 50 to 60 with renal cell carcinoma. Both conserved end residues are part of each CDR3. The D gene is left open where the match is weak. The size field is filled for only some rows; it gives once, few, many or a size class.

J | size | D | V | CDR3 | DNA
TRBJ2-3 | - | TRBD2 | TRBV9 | CASTSGGQSDTQYF | TGTGCCAGCACAAGCGGGGGGCAATCCGATACGCAGTATTTT
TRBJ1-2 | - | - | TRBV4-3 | CASSQERNRQTYGYTF | TGCGCCAGCAGCCAAGAGAGGAACAGACAAACCTATGGCTACACCTTC
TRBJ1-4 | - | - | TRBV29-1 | CSVQEATNEKLFF | TGCAGCGTGCAGGAGGCAACTAATGAAAAACTGTTTTTT
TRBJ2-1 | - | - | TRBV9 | CASSPGLSSYNEQFF | TGTGCCAGCAGTCCAGGCTTGAGCTCCTACAATGAGCAGTTCTTC
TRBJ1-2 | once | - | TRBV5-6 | CATRGNYGYTF | TGTGCCACCAGGGGTAACTATGGCTACACCTTC
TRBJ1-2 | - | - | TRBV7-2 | CASSLGGGSNYGYTF | TGTGCCAGCAGCTTAGGGGGGGGATCTAACTATGGCTACACCTTC
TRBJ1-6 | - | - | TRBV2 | CATSTDRASFPSPLHF | TGTGCCACATCCACAGACCGGGCCTCCTTCCCTTCACCCCTCCACTTT
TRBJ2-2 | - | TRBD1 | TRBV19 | CASSRTGQNTGELFF | TGTGCCAGTAGTAGGACAGGACAGAACACCGGGGAGCTGTTTTTT
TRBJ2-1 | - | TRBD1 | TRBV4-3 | CASSQDQYRGPYNEQFF | TGCGCCAGCAGCCAAGACCAATACAGGGGACCCTACAATGAGCAGTTCTTC
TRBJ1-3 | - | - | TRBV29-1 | CSVGDTLGGNTIYF | TGCAGCGTTGGGGACACTCTGGGCGGAAACACCATATATTTT
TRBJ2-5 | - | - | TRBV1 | CTSKAKETQYF | TGCACCAGCAAAGCCAAGGAGACCCAGTACTTC
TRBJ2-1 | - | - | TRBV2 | CASITGIPYNEQFF | TGTGCCAGCATTACAGGGATACCTTACAATGAGCAGTTCTTC
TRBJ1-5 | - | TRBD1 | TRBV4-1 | CASSQGRQGASNQPQHF | TGCGCCAGCAGCCAAGGCCGACAGGGGGCGAGCAATCAGCCCCAGCATTTT
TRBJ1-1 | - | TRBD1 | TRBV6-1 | CASWDRESEAFF | TGTGCCAGCTGGGACAGAGAAAGTGAAGCTTTCTTT
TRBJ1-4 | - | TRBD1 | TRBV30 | CAWSPGGAGEKLFF | TGTGCCTGGAGTCCAGGGGGCGCCGGTGAAAAACTGTTTTTT
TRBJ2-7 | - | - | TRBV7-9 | CASSLERTLSSYEQYF | TGTGCCAGCAGCTTAGAGCGTACCCTAAGCTCCTACGAGCAGTACTTC
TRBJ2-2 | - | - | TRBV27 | CASSVRQAMNTGELFF | TGTGCCAGCAGTGTTCGACAGGCAATGAACACCGGGGAGCTGTTTTTT
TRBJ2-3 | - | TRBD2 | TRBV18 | CASSLTSGGASGPSDTQYF | TGTGCCAGCTCACTGACTAGCGGGGGGGCGTCAGGTCCGTCAGATACGCAGTATTTT
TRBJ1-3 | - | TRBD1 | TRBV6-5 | CASSYSTGGPGNTIYF | TGTGCCAGCAGTTACTCGACAGGGGGCCCTGGAAACACCATATATTTT
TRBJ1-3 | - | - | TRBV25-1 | CASSESLRSSGNTIYF | TGTGCCAGCAGTGAATCCCTCAGAAGCTCTGGAAACACCATATATTTT
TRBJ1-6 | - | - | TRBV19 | CASSLRTEPDQKYNSPLHF | TGTGCCAGTAGTTTGAGGACAGAGCCAGATCAAAAATATAATTCACCCCTCCACTTT
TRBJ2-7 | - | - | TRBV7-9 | CASSLAGGAYEQYF | TGTGCCAGCAGCCTAGCCGGGGGAGCCTACGAGCAGTACTTC
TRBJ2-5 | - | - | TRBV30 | CAWSVIKGQETQYF | TGTGCCTGGAGTGTAATAAAGGGGCAAGAGACCCAGTACTTC
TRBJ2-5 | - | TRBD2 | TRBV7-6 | CASSPMGTSGGGETQYF | TGTGCCAGCAGCCCCATGGGGACTAGCGGGGGGGGAGAGACCCAGTACTTC
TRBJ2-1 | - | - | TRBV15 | CATSTYSGSDNEQFF | TGTGCCACCAGCACGTATAGTGGTTCCGACAATGAGCAGTTCTTC
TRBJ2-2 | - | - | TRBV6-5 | CASSSGFNTGELFF | TGTGCCAGCAGTTCAGGGTTTAACACCGGGGAGCTGTTTTTT
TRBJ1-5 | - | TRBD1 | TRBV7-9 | CASSPGDSYQPQHF | TGTGCCAGCAGCCCGGGGGACAGCTATCAGCCCCAGCATTTT
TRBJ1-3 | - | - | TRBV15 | CATSWGTDSGNTIYF | TGTGCCACCAGCTGGGGTACGGACTCTGGAAACACCATATATTTT
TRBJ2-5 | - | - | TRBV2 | CASSVGGGYQETQYF | TGTGCCAGCAGTGTCGGGGGCGGGTACCAAGAGACCCAGTACTTC